Below are 5 T cell receptor beta chains sequenced from a single sample in a study of OX40 agonist ivuxolimab in advanced cancers. Method: immunoSEQ multiplex PCR; TCRdb's copy keeps in-frame clones and lacks some. The table lists roughly 74,000 clones, about nine tenths of them singletons. The material sequenced was CD4+ or CD8+ T cells sorted from blood, taken in a trial of the OX40 agonist ivuxolimab. The receptors come from an adult with an advanced solid tumor such as melanoma, head and neck, liver or kidney cancer.

This sequence joins TRBV5-4 and TRBJ2-3; tentative D call: TRBD2 (6 bases). Germline V gene lookup returns CDR1 SGHNT and CDR2 YYREEE (reference sequence). Trimming shortened V by 4 bases and J by 7 bases, and 16 bases separated the two germline ends. The CDR3 spans 14 residues. CDR3: CASSPGVGGYTQYF. The DNA for the CDR3 is TGTGCCAGCAGCCCGGGGGTCGGAGGCTATACGCAGTATTTT.

The chain has TRBV5-5 and TRBJ2-1; D is uncertain. With 1 base removed from V and 4 bases from J, the gap between germline ends came to 6 bases. The CDR3 spans 13 residues. CDR1 is SGHKS, CDR2 YYEKEE, per germline (reference sequence). The CDR3 sequence: CASSLFYYNEQFF. The CDR3 DNA is TGTGCCAGCAGCTTGTTTTATTACAATGAGCAGTTCTTC.

The V and J genes are TRBV13 and TRBJ2-1; D may be TRBD1 or TRBD2 (5 bases each). This CDR3 has 16 amino acids. Trimming stripped 4 bases from V and 0 bases from J, with 13 bases between. The V gene's germline CDR1 is PRHDT and CDR2 FYEKMQ (reference sequence). CDR3 in amino acids: CASSSPTGRSYNEQFF. CDR3 sequence (DNA): TGTGCCAGCAGCTCCCCTACGGGGCGCTCCTACAATGAGCAGTTCTTC.

The chain carries TRBV4-1 and TRBJ2-2; D is unresolved. In germline, CDR1 is MGHRA, CDR2 YSYEKL. The V gene lost 2 bases and the J gene lost 3 bases, with 7 bases spanning the gap. The CDR3 extends over 14 amino acids. The CDR3 bases are TGCGCCAGCAGCCAACTGACCGACACCGGGGAGCTGTTTTTT. Protein sequence: CASSQLTDTGELFF.

This clone occurred once. This chain connects TRBV2 to TRBJ2-7; D tentatively reads TRBD1 or TRBD2 (6 bases each). CDR1 is SNHLY, CDR2 FYNNEI, per germline. V was shortened by 9 bases and J by 4 bases, with 31 bases between the two germline ends. CDR3 length: 18 residues. CDR3 residues: CARGGAGGTDGHRYEQYF. In DNA form, the CDR3 reads TGTGCCAGAGGGGGAGCTGGAGGGACGGACGGTCATAGGTACGAGCAGTACTTC.